This TCR beta chain originates from a study of T cell responses to AZD1222 COVID-19 vaccine. Turning to this clone: Antigen specificity is unknown.

Measured with immunoSEQ multiplex PCR; TCRdb has only the in-frame clones, and not every one. The repertoire has 75,000 to 100,000 clones, around 90% of them found once; the top ten carry 2% to 3%. Findings and limits, study-wide: Clonal diversity may have been underestimated, and the donors were mostly white British, with more females than males. Spike-spanning, vaccine-associated CD4 TCRs were dominant at 160-218 and 743-854.

This clonotype was obtained from an adult in good health. The source material was peripheral blood, sampled on day 0 of AZD1222 vaccination.

The CDR3 loop is CASSETGDETEAFF. DNA for the CDR3: TGTGCCAGCAGTGAGACAGGGGACGAAACTGAAGCTTTCTTT. The J gene is TRBJ1-1, the V gene TRBV6-2 or TRBV6-3; 8 bases align to TRBD1. The J segment lost 5 bases and the V segment lost 5 bases, leaving 7 bases of the junction unmatched. Germline CDR1 is MNHEY and CDR2 is SVGEGT. The CDR3 has 14 amino acids.